A selection of T cell receptor beta chains follows, all from one sample in a study of blood T cells in healthy people across ages. TCRdb reprocessed the 5' RACE reads via MiXCR and lists one record per CDR3 protein. The sample shows approximately 960,000 distinct CDR3 sequences, under 35% of them seen only once. This same sample was also taken into another study, of T cells of mothers and their children.

The source material was blood. The receptor set was obtained from a woman between 35 and 50 years old in good health. Each CDR3 is given with its conserved first and last residue. Each record gives: clone size, V gene, J gene, D gene, CDR3 DNA, CDR3 protein. A D gene is named only where the DNA matches it firmly. The size of a clone is reported for some rows only, either as once, few or many, or as a class for expanded clones.

clone size: NA; V gene: TRBV2; J gene: TRBJ2-5; D gene: TRBD1; CDR3 DNA: TGTGCCAGCAGTGGTTCAGGGGGAGAGACCCAGTACTTC; CDR3 protein: CASSGSGGETQYF
clone size: NA; V gene: TRBV28; J gene: TRBJ1-6; D gene: TRBD1; CDR3 DNA: TGTGCCAGCAGTCCAGGGGGCGCGGGAGGATCACCCCTCCACTTT; CDR3 protein: CASSPGGAGGSPLHF
clone size: few; V gene: TRBV2; J gene: TRBJ2-2; D gene: NA; CDR3 DNA: TGTGCCAGCAGTGATTACATCACGAACACCGGGGAGCTGTTTTTT; CDR3 protein: CASSDYITNTGELFF
clone size: NA; V gene: TRBV7-9; J gene: TRBJ2-7; D gene: NA; CDR3 DNA: TGTGCCAGCAGCTACGTCCTCGGGGGCGCCTCCTACAACGAGCAGTACTTC; CDR3 protein: CASSYVLGGASYNEQYF
clone size: few; V gene: TRBV12-3/TRBV12-4; J gene: TRBJ1-1; D gene: TRBD1; CDR3 DNA: TGTGCCAGCAGCATGACAGGGTTGAACACTGAAGCTTTCTTT; CDR3 protein: CASSMTGLNTEAFF
clone size: few; V gene: TRBV12-3/TRBV12-4; J gene: TRBJ2-5; D gene: TRBD1; CDR3 DNA: TGTGCCAGCAGTCTGACACGACAGGGACAAGAGACCCAGTACTTC; CDR3 protein: CASSLTRQGQETQYF
clone size: many; V gene: TRBV5-5; J gene: TRBJ1-6; D gene: NA; CDR3 DNA: TGTGCCAGCAGCCGGGAAGGAGGGTCCTATAATTCACCCCTCCACTTT; CDR3 protein: CASSREGGSYNSPLHF
clone size: NA; V gene: TRBV5-5; J gene: TRBJ2-7; D gene: NA; CDR3 DNA: TGTGCCAGCAGCTTGGGACTAGGGGCGGTGGGCTACGAGCAGTACTTC; CDR3 protein: CASSLGLGAVGYEQYF
clone size: many; V gene: TRBV29-1; J gene: TRBJ2-7; D gene: TRBD1; CDR3 DNA: TGCAGCGTCGGAACGGGACAGGGGGCCTACGAGCAGTACTTC; CDR3 protein: CSVGTGQGAYEQYF
clone size: few; V gene: TRBV4-3; J gene: TRBJ2-3; D gene: NA; CDR3 DNA: TGCGCCAGCAGCCAAGATCCAGGGCGGGGTTTGGTAGATACGCAGTATTTT; CDR3 protein: CASSQDPGRGLVDTQYF
clone size: many; V gene: TRBV7-2; J gene: TRBJ2-7; D gene: TRBD1; CDR3 DNA: TGTGCCAGCAGCTCTGGGACAGGCGTGGGGATACGCGAGCAGTACTTC; CDR3 protein: CASSSGTGVGIREQYF
clone size: few; V gene: TRBV5-1; J gene: TRBJ2-7; D gene: TRBD2; CDR3 DNA: TGCGCCAGCAGCCCCACTAGCGGGAAGGACTACGAGCAGTACTTC; CDR3 protein: CASSPTSGKDYEQYF
clone size: NA; V gene: TRBV27; J gene: TRBJ1-2; D gene: NA; CDR3 DNA: TGTGCCAGCAGTTTATCGAATACAGTGGTAGAATATGGCTACACCTTC; CDR3 protein: CASSLSNTVVEYGYTF
clone size: NA; V gene: TRBV6-1; J gene: TRBJ1-1; D gene: TRBD1; CDR3 DNA: TGTGCCAGCAGTCCCCGCGCAGACAGGGGGGACGGAATCACTGAAGCTTTCTTT; CDR3 protein: CASSPRADRGDGITEAFF
clone size: few; V gene: TRBV5-1; J gene: TRBJ2-5; D gene: TRBD1; CDR3 DNA: TGCGCCAGCAGACCGGGACAGGGGGCTTTAGGGCAGTACTTC; CDR3 protein: CASRPGQGALGQYF
clone size: NA; V gene: TRBV7-2; J gene: TRBJ2-1; D gene: NA; CDR3 DNA: TGTGCCAGCAGCTTACAGCTTGAGCAGTTCTTC; CDR3 protein: CASSLQLEQFF
clone size: few; V gene: TRBV6-5; J gene: TRBJ2-7; D gene: NA; CDR3 DNA: TGTGCCAGCATCTACGTGGGGGAGCAGTACTTC; CDR3 protein: CASIYVGEQYF
clone size: few; V gene: TRBV28; J gene: TRBJ2-1; D gene: NA; CDR3 DNA: TGTGCCAGCAGAGCATACCGGGGGTCGAAGAATGAGCAGTTCTTC; CDR3 protein: CASRAYRGSKNEQFF
clone size: few; V gene: TRBV24-1; J gene: TRBJ2-3; D gene: NA; CDR3 DNA: TGTGCCACCAGATCGACAGCCACAGATACGCAGTATTTT; CDR3 protein: CATRSTATDTQYF
clone size: few; V gene: TRBV11-1; J gene: TRBJ1-1; D gene: NA; CDR3 DNA: TGTGCCAGCAGGACGCGGGGCAGAGGATACACTGAAGCTTTCTTT; CDR3 protein: CASRTRGRGYTEAFF
clone size: NA; V gene: TRBV20-1; J gene: TRBJ2-3; D gene: TRBD2; CDR3 DNA: TGCTCGTACAGGAGCGGGATCCGCACAGATACGCAGTATTTT; CDR3 protein: CSYRSGIRTDTQYF
clone size: NA; V gene: TRBV7-9; J gene: TRBJ2-7; D gene: TRBD2; CDR3 DNA: TGTGCCAGCAGCTCTCAGCGGGGAGTTACAACCCGGTACTTC; CDR3 protein: CASSSQRGVTTRYF
clone size: many; V gene: TRBV12-3/TRBV12-4; J gene: TRBJ2-6; D gene: NA; CDR3 DNA: TGTGCCAGCAGTGGCCTTAGGTCTGGGGCCAACGTCCTGACTTTC; CDR3 protein: CASSGLRSGANVLTF
clone size: NA; V gene: TRBV10-3; J gene: TRBJ2-7; D gene: NA; CDR3 DNA: TGTGCCTCAGGGGAGTACTACGAGCAGTACTTC; CDR3 protein: CASGEYYEQYF
clone size: many; V gene: TRBV7-2; J gene: TRBJ2-3; D gene: TRBD2; CDR3 DNA: TGTGCCAGCAGCTTAGAGCAACTAGCGGGGGATACGCAGTATTTT; CDR3 protein: CASSLEQLAGDTQYF